The 32 T cell receptor beta chains below come from one sample, sequenced in a study of metastatic and nonmetastatic thyroid tumors. No treatment had been given to any patient before thyroid surgery. TCRdb reassembled clones from the PCR reads with MiXCR. The sample lists around 18,000 clones; 34% were seen once. Sequenced sample: tumor tissue. These TCRs come from a female donor with papillary thyroid cancer or a benign thyroid nodule (not recorded which). Some clones in this sample may be carry-over from other donors' samples.

The chain couples TRBV5-1 to TRBJ2-7; D not certain. This CDR3 contains 15 residues. Trimming left V 0 bases short and J 6 bases short, with 16 bases between. Germline V gene lookup returns CDR1 SGHRS and CDR2 YFSETQ. This chain's CDR3 is CASSLAQWAFGEQYF. Written as DNA, the CDR3 is TGCGCCAGCAGCTTGGCACAGTGGGCCTTCGGCGAGCAGTACTTC. Looking up the rest from reference TRBV5-1 and TRBJ2-7 gives the full variable domain: KAGVTQTPRYLIKTRGQQVTLSCSPISGHRSVSWYQQTPGQGLQFLFEYFSETQRNKGNFPGRFSGRQFSNSRSEMNVSTLELGDSALYLCASSLAQWAFGEQYFGPGTRLTVT.

This chain connects TRBV12-3 or TRBV12-4 to TRBJ2-1; TRBD2 agrees at 7 bases. V lost 4 bases, J lost 3 bases, and 3 bases stayed unmatched. This CDR3 is built from 14 residues. The CDR3 spells CASSSSGSYNEQFF. As DNA, the CDR3 is TGTGCCAGCAGTTCTAGCGGAAGCTACAATGAGCAGTTCTTC.

CDR3 in DNA: TGTGCCAGCAGTTTGAGGGGGCTCTACGAGCAGTACTTC. This gives the protein CASSLRGLYEQYF. The chain is built from TRBV12-3 or TRBV12-4 and TRBJ2-7, with 7 bases matching TRBD1. Unmatched junction bases numbered 2, after V lost 3 bases and J lost 3 bases. The CDR3 is 13 residues long.

This clone was observed many times. The chain employs TRBV7-3 and TRBJ1-5; maybe TRBD1 (6 bases). V was trimmed by 3 bases and J by 0 bases, leaving 9 bases between them. Per germline, CDR1 SGHTA and CDR2 FQGTGA. CDR3 length: 15 amino acids. The DNA of the CDR3 is TGTGCCAGCAGCTTGACAGGAGATAGCAATCAGCCCCAGCATTTT. Translation gives CASSLTGDSNQPQHF. Using reference TRBV7-3 and TRBJ1-5 for the parts outside the CDR3, the full variable domain is GAGVSQTPSNKVTEKGKYVELRCDPISGHTALYWYRQSLGQGPEFLIYFQGTGAADDSGLPNDRFFAVRPEGSVSTLKIQRTERGDSAVYLCASSLTGDSNQPQHFGDGTRLSIL.

In its sample, this clone is medium-sized (0.01 to 0.1%). The CDR3 DNA follows: TGCGCCAGCAGCACCCCTAGCGGGAAGGTGCCCGGGGAGCTGTTTTTT. It encodes CASSTPSGKVPGELFF. The rearrangement uses TRBV4-1 and TRBJ2-2; 9 bases agree with TRBD2. The CDR3 is 16 residues long. J gave up 6 bases and V 5 bases, and 10 bases lay outside the gene matches. The germline V gene encodes CDR1 MGHRA and CDR2 YSYEKL.

In its sample, this clone is large. The V gene is TRBV11-3, the J gene TRBJ2-7, with no clear D. The CDR3 is 15 residues long. Germline CDR1 reads SGHNT; CDR2 reads YENEEA. V shed 0 bases and J shed 1 base, with 10 bases lying between them. The DNA of the CDR3 is TGTGCCAGCAGCTTAGATGTGGCAGCTTCCTACGAGCAGTACTTC. It encodes CASSLDVAASYEQYF. Drawing the rest from reference TRBV11-3 and TRBJ2-7, the complete variable domain is EAGVVQSPRYKIIEKKQPVAFWCNPISGHNTLYWYLQNLGQGPELLIRYENEEAVDDSQLPKDRFSAERLKGVDSTLKIQPAELGDSAVYLCASSLDVAASYEQYFGPGTRLTVT.

This sequence joins TRBV5-1 and TRBJ2-2; no reliable D call. This CDR3 spans 14 amino acids. The germline V and J ends were trimmed by 5 bases and 1 base, with 9 bases remaining between them. Per the germline V gene, CDR1 is SGHRS and CDR2 is YFSETQ. CDR3 in amino acids: CASSQDGNTGELFF. CDR3 in DNA: TGCGCCAGCAGTCAGGACGGGAACACCGGGGAGCTGTTTTTT.

There are a few counts of this clone. The chain's CDR3 is CASSFPSGEKLFF. The CDR3 bases are TGTGCCAGCAGTTTCCCTTCCGGGGAAAAACTGTTTTTT. The rearrangement joins TRBV12-3 or TRBV12-4 to TRBJ1-4, with no clear D. V shed 3 bases and J shed 8 bases, with 10 bases lying between them. The CDR3 sequence is 13 residues long.

Only a few counts were recorded for this clone. Germline is not matched at one junction end, which may reflect a read error. The chain joins TRBV12-3 or TRBV12-4 to TRBJ2-1; 13 bases are a match to TRBD2. This CDR3 has 17 residues. The CDR3 sequence: CASSPFKTSGRSNEQFF. CDR3 coding DNA: TGCGCCAGCAGTCCCTTCAAGACTAGCGGGAGGTCTAATGAGCAGTTCTTC.

This clone was seen at least ten times. This sample includes further DNA sequences coding for the same CDR3. This sequence joins TRBV27 and TRBJ2-5; D not certain. This CDR3 comprises 13 residues. Trimming took 0 bases from V and 3 from J, leaving 5 bases between them. CDR1 is MNHEY, CDR2 SMNVEV, per germline (reference sequence). In DNA form, the CDR3 reads TGTGCCAGCAGTTTATCGAGTAAAGAGACCCAGTACTTC. Residues: CASSLSSKETQYF.

The V and J genes are TRBV2 and TRBJ2-3; D remains unclear. The CDR3 length is 12 residues. V was clipped by 2 bases and J by 0 bases, with 0 bases between them. Germline CDR1 reads SNHLY; CDR2 reads FYNNEI. CDR3: CASSESTDTQYF. CDR3 DNA sequence: TGTGCCAGCAGTGAAAGCACAGATACGCAGTATTTT.

This clone was counted only a few times. Being one base from a much bigger clone, this may be a read error. The chain joins TRBV3-1 to TRBJ1-1; D gene ambiguous. This CDR3 spans 13 amino acids. Germline V CDR1 and CDR2: LGHDT, YNNKEL (reference sequence). The CDR3 nucleotides read TGTGCCAGCACCCAAATGTTGTACACTGAAGCTTTCTTT. Its protein is CASTQMLYTEAFF. Using reference TRBV3-1 and TRBJ1-1 for the parts outside the CDR3, the full variable domain is DTAVSQTPKYLVTQMGNDKSIKCEQNLGHDTMYWYKQDSKKFLKIMFSYNNKELIINETVPNRFSPKSPDKAHLNLHINSLELGDSAVYFCASTQMLYTEAFFGQGTRLTVV.

This clone was detected ten times or more. The chain employs TRBV5-4 and TRBJ2-3, with TRBD2 identical over 10 bases. Germline-derived CDR1 and CDR2 are SGHNT and YYREEE (reference sequence). V shed 3 bases and J 5 bases; nucleotides not matched to a gene: 6. CDR3 length: 15 residues. This chain's CDR3 is CASSWAGTSEDTQYF. The CDR3 nucleotides are TGTGCCAGCAGCTGGGCCGGGACTAGCGAAGATACGCAGTATTTT.

The chain employs TRBV5-1 and TRBJ1-6, with TRBD1 matching over 9 bases. V gave up 8 bases and J gave up 7 bases; unmatched junction bases: 7. The CDR3 loop spans 14 amino acids. In germline, CDR1 is SGHRS, CDR2 YFSETQ. The CDR3 here is CASAGTGNNSPLHF. As DNA, the CDR3 is TGCGCCAGTGCCGGGACAGGGAACAATTCACCCCTCCACTTT.

This clone appeared a single time. The chain links TRBV9 to TRBJ1-6; D remains unclear. The V end lost 4 bases, the J end lost 9 bases, and 23 bases lay between the germline ends. Germline CDR1 and CDR2: SGDLS and YYNGEE. This CDR3 has 17 residues. Here the CDR3 DNA reads TGTGCCAGCAGCCGGGCCCCCTCTTGGGTAGGGTCTTCACCCCTCCACTTT. It specifies CASSRAPSWVGSSPLHF.

The rearrangement joins TRBV14 to TRBJ2-7; 8 nucleotides match TRBD2. V lost 5 bases and J lost 4; bases outside the gene matches: 7. Looked up from germline, CDR1 is SGHDN and CDR2 is FVKESK. CDR3 length: 14 amino acids. Written as DNA, the CDR3 is TGTGCCAGCAGCTGGGCGGGGGGCGCGTACGAGCAGTACTTC. This gives the protein CASSWAGGAYEQYF.

This clone appeared a few times. This chain joins TRBV15 and TRBJ2-1; 10 bases align to TRBD2. This CDR3 has 15 amino acids. The ends lost 3 bases at V and 4 bases at J; junction bases unmatched: 3. The germline gives CDR1 LNHNV, CDR2 YYDKDF (reference sequence). The CDR3 reads CATSSGTSVYNEQFF. Here the CDR3 DNA reads TGTGCCACCAGCAGCGGGACTAGCGTGTACAATGAGCAGTTCTTC. Full variable domain (remainder filled in from reference TRBV15 and TRBJ2-1): DAMVIQNPRYQVTQFGKPVTLSCSQTLNHNVMYWYQQKSSQAPKLLFHYYDKDFNNEADTPDNFQSRRPNTSFCFLDIRSPGLGDTAMYLCATSSGTSVYNEQFFGPGTRLTVL.

This clone was observed a handful of times. V and J are TRBV28 and TRBJ1-2; D not resolved. CDR1 MDHEN and CDR2 SYDVKM come from the germline V gene. Trimming pared 8 bases from V and 7 bases from J, leaving 17 bases between. This CDR3 is 13 amino acids long. CDR3 sequence reads: CASQTPAMGGYTF. The DNA of the CDR3 is TGTGCCAGCCAGACACCGGCAATGGGTGGCTACACCTTC.

This clone qualifies as medium-sized. CDR3 sequence (DNA): TGTGCCAGCAGTTTGGGTGGAGGGGGTCCCTACGAGCAGTACTTC. Translating it yields CASSLGGGGPYEQYF. The V and J genes are TRBV28 and TRBJ2-7; the D gene could be TRBD1 or TRBD2 (6 bases each). The CDR3 loop spans 15 amino acids. The germline V gene has CDR1 MDHEN and CDR2 SYDVKM. The V gene lost 3 bases and the J gene lost 2 bases, with 14 bases spanning the gap.

The rearrangement uses TRBV9 and TRBJ2-2; 7 bases align to TRBD1. V lost 4 bases, J lost 6 bases, and 6 bases stayed unmatched. The germline V gene encodes CDR1 SGDLS and CDR2 YYNGEE. The CDR3 is 14 residues long. The CDR3 coding sequence is TGTGCCAGCAGCACAAACAGGGGTGCCGGGGAGCTGTTTTTT. It yields the protein CASSTNRGAGELFF.

This clone was observed once. The rearrangement joins TRBV5-6 to TRBJ2-7, with D tentatively TRBD1 or TRBD2 (5 bases each). Trimming stripped 2 bases from V and 0 bases from J, with 6 bases between. CDR3 length: 13 residues. Germline CDR1 SGHDT, CDR2 YYEEEE. Here the CDR3 reads CASSFGTSYEQYF. CDR3 DNA sequence: TGTGCCAGCAGCTTTGGGACCTCCTACGAGCAGTACTTC. The full variable domain, in which reference TRBV5-6 and TRBJ2-7 provide the parts outside the CDR3, is DAGVTQSPTHLIKTRGQQVTLRCSPKSGHDTVSWYQQALGQGPQFIFQYYEEEERQRGNFPDRFSGHQFPNYSSELNVNALLLGDSALYLCASSFGTSYEQYFGPGTRLTVT.

In DNA form, the CDR3 reads TGTGCCAGCAGTAACAAGGCTGGCAGCGCGATCTCCGAGCAGTACTTC. This sequence encodes CASSNKAGSAISEQYF. The V and J genes are TRBV6-4 and TRBJ2-7; D is uncertain. The ends were cut back, 5 bases at V and 6 bases at J, with 23 bases in the middle. Germline V gene lookup returns CDR1 MRHNA and CDR2 SNTAGT. The CDR3 loop spans 16 amino acids.

In this sample, this clone turned up many times. This chain connects TRBV4-3 to TRBJ2-7; 7 bases agree with TRBD1. Per germline, CDR1 LGHNA and CDR2 YSLEER. The CDR3 has 11 amino acids. Trimming cost V 10 bases and J 3 bases; bases outside gene matches: 3. CDR3 loop: CATGDSYEQYF. In nucleotides, the CDR3 is TGCGCCACCGGGGACAGCTACGAGCAGTACTTC.

This clone was observed a single time. V gene TRBV20-1 combines with J gene TRBJ2-5; TRBD2 agrees at 12 bases. CDR1 DFQATT and CDR2 SNEGSKA come from the germline V gene (reference sequence). The V segment lost 6 bases and the J segment 5 bases; nucleotides outside the gene matches: 10. This CDR3 has 15 amino acids. Here the CDR3 reads CSAGQLAGGWETQYF. The CDR3 region has the DNA TGCAGTGCCGGGCAACTAGCGGGAGGATGGGAGACCCAGTACTTC.

In this sample, this clone turned up a few times. This rearrangement joins TRBV6-1 to TRBJ2-1; D gene uncertain. The ends were cut back, 2 bases at V and 0 bases at J, with 11 bases in the middle. The CDR3 sequence is 16 residues long. The germline V gene encodes CDR1 MNHNS and CDR2 SASEGT. The CDR3 is CASSERAANSYNEQFF. The CDR3, as DNA: TGTGCCAGCAGTGAACGGGCGGCCAACTCCTACAATGAGCAGTTCTTC.

This clone was detected a few times. This chain joins TRBV20-1 and TRBJ2-1; D possibly corresponds to TRBD1 (5 bases). CDR3 length: 14 residues. V lost 6 bases and J 0 bases, leaving 12 bases between the germline ends. Germline V gene lookup returns CDR1 DFQATT and CDR2 SNEGSKA (reference sequence). The CDR3 sequence is CSATDMSSYNEQFF. The CDR3 coding sequence is TGCAGTGCAACGGACATGAGCTCCTACAATGAGCAGTTCTTC.

The chain couples TRBV25-1 to TRBJ2-2; 12 bases agree with TRBD2. This CDR3 is 16 amino acids long. J lost 4 bases, V lost 3 bases, and 3 bases had no gene match. From germline, CDR1 is MGHDK and CDR2 SYGVNS. The CDR3 nucleotides are TGTGCCAGCAGTGACTGGACTAGCGGGGTCACCGGGGAGCTGTTTTTT. As protein: CASSDWTSGVTGELFF. The full variable domain, completed using reference TRBV25-1 and TRBJ2-2, is EADIYQTPRYLVIGTGKKITLECSQTMGHDKMYWYQQDPGMELHLIHYSYGVNSTEKGDLSSESTVSRIRTEHFPLTLESARPSHTSQYLCASSDWTSGVTGELFFGEGSRLTVL.

The chain has TRBV11-3 and TRBJ2-1; D unresolved. In germline, CDR1 is SGHNT, CDR2 YENEEA. This CDR3 contains 12 residues. Between the trimmed V and J ends, which lost 0 bases and 8 bases, there was a span of 5 bases. This chain's CDR3 is CASSLEGDEQFF. The CDR3, as DNA: TGTGCCAGCAGCTTAGAGGGCGATGAGCAGTTCTTC.

This clone was detected only a few times. The rearrangement uses TRBV6-1 and TRBJ1-1, with D possibly matching TRBD1 (6 bases). CDR1 and CDR2 (germline): MNHNS, SASEGT. This CDR3 spans 13 amino acids. V was pared by 2 bases and J by 11 bases, with 15 bases between. CDR3 coding DNA: TGTGCCAGCAGTGAAAACCATTCGGACAGCGCTTTCTTT. Encoded protein: CASSENHSDSAFF.

Details on this clone: At one boundary the junction diverges from the germline segment, which might be a read error. The J gene is TRBJ1-3, the V gene TRBV5-5; no clear D gene. Germline CDR1 and CDR2: SGHKS and YYEKEE (reference sequence). CDR3 length: 15 residues. CDR3 nucleotide sequence: TGTGCCAGCACCTTGACGCGTAGCTCTGGAAACACCATATATTTT. This gives the protein CASTLTRSSGNTIYF.

This clone has only a few counts. The chain links TRBV6-1 to TRBJ1-2, with D possibly matching TRBD1 (6 bases). Germline V gene lookup returns CDR1 MNHNS and CDR2 SASEGT. This CDR3 comprises 14 residues. The V end was cut by 7 bases, the J end by 3 bases, with 15 bases between. This CDR3 is CASKGGGGDYGYTF. For the CDR3, the DNA is TGTGCCAGCAAGGGGGGAGGGGGAGACTATGGCTACACCTTC.

The chain links TRBV6-1 to TRBJ2-7; D is uncertain. The CDR3 is 13 amino acids. V was pared by 7 bases and J by 4 bases, with 14 bases between. The germline V gene encodes CDR1 MNHNS and CDR2 SASEGT. The CDR3 here is CASISTVRYEQYF. DNA for the CDR3: TGTGCCAGCATCAGCACAGTAAGGTACGAGCAGTACTTC.